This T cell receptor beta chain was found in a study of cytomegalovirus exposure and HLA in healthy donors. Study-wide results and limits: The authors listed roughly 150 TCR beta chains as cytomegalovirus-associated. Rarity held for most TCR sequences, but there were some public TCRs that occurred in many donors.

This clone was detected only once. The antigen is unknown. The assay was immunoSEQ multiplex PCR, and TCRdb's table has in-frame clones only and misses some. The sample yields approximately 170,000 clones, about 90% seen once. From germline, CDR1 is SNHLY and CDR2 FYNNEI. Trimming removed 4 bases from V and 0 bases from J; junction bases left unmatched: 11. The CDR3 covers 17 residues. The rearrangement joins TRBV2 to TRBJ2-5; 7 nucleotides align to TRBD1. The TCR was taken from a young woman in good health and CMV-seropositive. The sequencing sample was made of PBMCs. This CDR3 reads CASSGDKGQRYQETQYF. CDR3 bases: TGTGCCAGCAGTGGCGATAAGGGACAGAGGTACCAAGAGACCCAGTACTTC.